This TCR beta chain was sequenced in a study of neurological immune-mediated disorders. Per germline, CDR1 SNHLY and CDR2 FYNNEI. The V gene lost 6 bases and the J gene lost 8 bases, with 8 bases spanning the gap. CDR3 length equals 12 residues. This clonotype was found many times. With 10-nucleotide random UMIs, 5'RACE was used to make the cDNA. Each CDR3 protein is one row after TCRdb ran MiXCR on the 5' RACE reads. Here the sample spans over 25,000 distinct CDR3 sequences, approximately 12% being singletons. The clonotype comes from a man aged 60 to 75 in good health. The chain couples TRBV2 to TRBJ1-6; D call uncertain. Sequencing used PBMCs. DNA of the CDR3: TGTGCCAGCAGGGCCTCTTATTCACCCCTCCACTTT. Residues: CASRASYSPLHF.